Below, 5 T cell receptor beta chains from the same sample are listed, as sequenced in a study of control samples from healthy donors and cancer patients. The table came from immunoSEQ multiplex PCR; TCRdb's copy has only in-frame clones and leaves some out. The data contain 100,000 to 120,000 clones, approximately 88% of them singletons. The sequenced material came from PBMCs. The receptor set was obtained from a woman in her sixties with lung cancer.

The rearrangement links TRBV9 to TRBJ1-2; D may be TRBD1 (6 bases). Germline V CDR1 and CDR2: SGDLS, YYNGEE. The CDR3 runs 15 residues. The germline V and J ends were trimmed by 4 bases and 0 bases, with 13 bases remaining between them. CDR3 nucleotide sequence: TGTGCCAGCAGCCCGGACAGCACTACTAACTATGGCTACACCTTC. Amino acids: CASSPDSTTNYGYTF.

The count of this clone is one. V is TRBV7-3 and J is TRBJ2-2; a weak D match, TRBD1 (6 bases). Germline V lookup: CDR1 SGHTA, CDR2 FQGTGA. The length of the CDR3 is 15 residues. The V gene lost 5 bases and the J gene lost 0 bases, with 10 bases spanning the gap. CDR3 in amino acids: CASSRDNSNTGELFF. CDR3 coding DNA: TGTGCCAGCAGCCGGGACAATTCGAACACCGGGGAGCTGTTTTTT.

Only one count was recorded for this clone. This sequence joins TRBV7-9 and TRBJ1-1, with unresolved D. The germline CDR1 and CDR2 sequences are SEHNR and FQNEAQ (reference sequence). The CDR3 loop spans 12 amino acids. The V gene lost 4 bases and the J gene lost 6 bases, with 9 bases spanning the gap. The CDR3 DNA is TGTGCCAGCAGCTCCTCAGGACCTGAAGCTTTCTTT. The encoded protein is CASSSSGPEAFF.

This sequence joins TRBV5-4 and TRBJ1-2; TRBD1 matches 8 bases. The CDR3 length is 14 residues. Germline CDR1 is SGHNT and CDR2 is YYREEE (reference sequence). V shed 2 bases and J 5 bases; nucleotides not matched to a gene: 5. As DNA, the CDR3 is TGTGCCAGCAGCTTCCAGGGGGCTAGGTATGGCTACACCTTC. Residues: CASSFQGARYGYTF.

CDR3 residues: CASSYVGGRTEAFF. The CDR3 DNA sequence: TGTGCCAGCAGTTACGTAGGGGGCCGAACTGAAGCTTTCTTT. The V call is TRBV6-5, the J call TRBJ1-1; 7 bases are a match to TRBD1. There are 14 residues in the CDR3. V trimming: 2 bases; J trimming: 5 bases; junction bases outside the gene matches: 5. The germline CDR1 and CDR2 sequences are MNHEY and SVGAGI.